Sequencing of this T cell receptor beta chain was carried out in a study of blood T cell repertoires in COVID-19. The overall study: The origin of the acute and convalescent COVID-19 samples was the United States, Italy and Spain. PBMCs, B-cell-depleted T cells, or T cells provided the cDNA or gDNA that made up the material.

In the original processing: Reference gene primer amplification gave nucleated cell count estimates. Sequenced by immunoSEQ multiplex PCR; TCRdb stores in-frame clones only, minus some. For V, J and clone size, that table is used; D and trimming come from the DNA. The profile shows some 200,000 clones, roughly 81% of them singletons. CDR3 length equals 13 residues. CDR1 and CDR2 (germline): LGHDT, YNNKEL (reference sequence). Trimming took off 1 base at V and 16 bases at J, with 14 bases between the two ends. This TCR was recovered from a man aged 50 to 59 who had recovered from COVID-19. The rearrangement uses TRBV3-1 (or the pseudogene TRBV3-2) and TRBJ1-6; D is unresolved. The specimen sequenced was peripheral blood. CDR3 DNA sequence: TGTGCCAGCAGCCAAGCAGAACTAGGGCCACTCCACTTT. The encoded protein is CASSQAELGPLHF.